Below are 24 T cell receptor beta chains sequenced from a single sample in a study of T cell clones after liver transplantation. Sequencing used immunoSEQ multiplex PCR; TCRdb keeps in-frame clones, though not all of them. The sample lists approximately 22,000 clones, approximately 94% occurring once. This sample comprised CD8+ T cells from blood, obtained around 27 months after liver transplant. All receptors come from a human patient who received a liver transplant. Certain T cells may be donor cells from the graft.

The gene calls are TRBV4-1 and TRBJ2-3; TRBD2 aligns across 7 bases. CDR3 size: 12 residues. V was clipped by 11 bases and J by 8 bases; unmatched bases: 10. Germline V gives CDR1 MGHRA, CDR2 YSYEKL. CDR3 region: CASARSSGTQYF. For the CDR3, the DNA is TGCGCCTCGGCAAGGTCTAGCGGTACGCAGTATTTT.

This clone was seen once. The rearrangement links TRBV12-5 to TRBJ2-7; D not certain. Trimming took 6 bases from V and 0 from J, leaving 9 bases between them. From germline, CDR1 is LGHNT and CDR2 FRNRAP. The CDR3 runs 13 residues. Here the CDR3 reads CASGGLSSYEQYF. CDR3 sequence (DNA): TGTGCTAGTGGCGGCCTGAGCTCCTACGAGCAGTACTTC.

This clone was seen a handful of times. The chain joins TRBV7-9 to TRBJ2-3; 9 bases align to TRBD2. The germline gives CDR1 SEHNR, CDR2 FQNEAQ (reference sequence). V shed 5 bases, J shed 4 bases, and the junction held 10 bases outside the gene matches. CDR3 length equals 16 residues. The CDR3 sequence: CASSPRGGRDADTQYF. Written as DNA, the CDR3 is TGTGCCAGCAGCCCTCGGGGCGGGAGGGACGCAGATACGCAGTATTTT.

The chain uses TRBV30 and TRBJ2-3; possible D gene TRBD1, 5 bases. The CDR3 has 13 residues. From germline, CDR1 is GTSNPN and CDR2 SVGIG (reference sequence). V lost 0 bases and J 4 bases, leaving 8 bases between the germline ends. The CDR3 spells CAWSVIGADTQYF. In nucleotides, the CDR3 is TGTGCCTGGAGTGTAATAGGGGCAGATACGCAGTATTTT.

This clone was seen only once. This rearrangement joins TRBV7-6 to TRBJ2-7, with D possibly TRBD2 on 6 matching bases. Germline V CDR1 and CDR2: SGHVS, FNYEAQ. V was cut by 5 bases and J by 13 bases, with 15 bases left in between. The CDR3 totals 11 residues. CDR3 coding DNA: TGTGCCAGCAGCGTCCGGGACTCCCTCTACTTC. This sequence encodes CASSVRDSLYF. The full variable domain, rest sourced from reference TRBV7-6 and TRBJ2-7, is GAGVSQSPRYKVTKRGQDVALRCDPISGHVSLYWYRQALGQGPEFLTYFNYEAQQDKSGLPNDRFSAERPEGSISTLTIQRTEQRDSAMYRCASSVRDSLYFGPGTRLTVT.

The CDR3: CASSASGRVETQYF. The CDR3 DNA follows: TGTGCCAGCAGCGCTAGCGGGAGGGTGGAGACCCAGTACTTC. V and J are TRBV11-2 and TRBJ2-5; 12 bases map to TRBD2. Germline V lookup: CDR1 SGHAT, CDR2 FQNNGV. The CDR3 consists of 14 residues. V trimming: 5 bases; J trimming: 5 bases; junction bases outside the gene matches: 3.

This clone was observed a single time. The V call is TRBV28, the J call TRBJ2-1, with TRBD2 identical over 10 bases. This CDR3 spans 17 amino acids. Germline V gives CDR1 MDHEN, CDR2 SYDVKM. V lost 3 bases and J lost 7; bases outside the gene matches: 12. This chain's CDR3 is CASSLVLAGAVGNEQFF. CDR3 sequence (DNA): TGTGCCAGCAGTTTGGTCCTAGCGGGAGCGGTGGGGAATGAGCAGTTCTTC.

This clone came up once. In nucleotides, the CDR3 is TGTGCCAGCAGTTTTCGGCCAGGGGCGGTGAACACTGAAGCTTTCTTT. This translates into CASSFRPGAVNTEAFF. This sequence joins TRBV27 and TRBJ1-1, with TRBD1 as a possible D gene (6 bases). V was cut by 3 bases and J by 0 bases, with 14 bases left in between. The germline V gene encodes CDR1 MNHEY and CDR2 SMNVEV (reference sequence). This CDR3 has 16 amino acids.

This rearrangement joins TRBV6-5 to TRBJ2-1; no firm D call. CDR1 and CDR2 from the germline V gene are MNHEY and SVGAGI. The V gene lost 3 bases and the J gene lost 8 bases, with 14 bases spanning the gap. There are 14 residues in the CDR3. As DNA, the CDR3 is TGTGCCAGCAGTTATTTCAAGGGTTGGGATGAGCAGTTCTTC. Its translation is CASSYFKGWDEQFF.

V and J are TRBV28 and TRBJ2-6; maybe TRBD2 (5 bases). This CDR3 region has 16 residues. Germline V CDR1 and CDR2: MDHEN, SYDVKM. Trimming removed 4 bases from V and 4 bases from J, with 14 bases in between. The CDR3 sequence: CASSSLDSAGANVLTF. CDR3 DNA sequence: TGTGCCAGCAGTTCGCTGGATAGCGCAGGGGCCAACGTCCTGACTTTC.

The chain combines TRBV9 with TRBJ2-7, with a tentative D call TRBD1 (6 bases). The CDR3 is 13 amino acids. Germline CDR1 is SGDLS and CDR2 is YYNGEE. V gave up 4 bases and J gave up 3 bases, with 11 bases separating them. The CDR3: CASSLGDNYEQYF. The CDR3 DNA reads as TGTGCCAGCAGCTTAGGGGACAACTACGAGCAGTACTTC.

The rearrangement joins TRBV5-6 to TRBJ2-5; 7 nucleotides align to TRBD2. Trimming at V came to 1 base and at J to 4 bases, leaving 4 bases not matched to a gene. This CDR3 contains 14 residues. Per the germline V gene, CDR1 is SGHDT and CDR2 is YYEEEE. The CDR3 protein is CASSLWWGGETQYF. In DNA form, the CDR3 reads TGTGCCAGCAGCTTGTGGTGGGGGGGAGAGACCCAGTACTTC.

The gene calls are TRBV4-1 and TRBJ2-5, with TRBD2 identical over 11 bases. CDR1 is MGHRA and CDR2 is YSYEKL in the germline V gene. The CDR3 length is 14 residues. V trimming: 3 bases; J trimming: 5 bases; junction bases outside the gene matches: 2. The CDR3 DNA is TGCGCCAGCAGCCAGGGACTAGCGGCTGAGACCCAGTACTTC. Encoded protein: CASSQGLAAETQYF.

The V gene is TRBV10-2, the J gene TRBJ2-7; TRBD2 aligns across 8 bases. Germline values: CDR1 WSHSY, CDR2 SAAADI. The J segment lost 5 bases and the V segment lost 7 bases, leaving 13 bases of the junction unmatched. The CDR3 is 15 residues long. The CDR3 reads CASTPAGLVLNEQYF. DNA of the CDR3: TGCGCCAGCACTCCCGCGGGACTAGTGCTCAACGAGCAGTACTTC.

This clone has more than one count but fewer than ten. V is TRBV9 and J is TRBJ2-1; D unresolved. This CDR3 contains 13 residues. Germline V CDR1 and CDR2: SGDLS, YYNGEE. V was pared by 0 bases and J by 9 bases, with 10 bases between. This CDR3 reads CASSVGSVGEQFF. The CDR3 DNA follows: TGTGCCAGCAGCGTAGGTTCTGTTGGTGAGCAGTTCTTC. Using reference TRBV9 and TRBJ2-1 for the parts outside the CDR3, the full variable domain is DSGVTQTPKHLITATGQRVTLRCSPRSGDLSVYWYQQSLDQGLQFLIQYYNGEERAKGNILERFSAQQFPDLHSELNLSSLELGDSALYFCASSVGSVGEQFFGPGTRLTVL.

The V gene is TRBV6-4, the J gene TRBJ2-7; no clear D. Trimming removed 8 bases from V and 3 bases from J, with 14 bases in between. This CDR3 is 13 amino acids long. The germline V gene encodes CDR1 MRHNA and CDR2 SNTAGT. DNA of the CDR3: TGTGCCAGCCGCGCTACAGCGTACTACGAGCAGTACTTC. Protein product: CASRATAYYEQYF.

V usage is TRBV5-4 and J usage is TRBJ2-3; 8 bases map to TRBD2. The CDR3 covers 14 residues. Germline CDR1 reads SGHNT; CDR2 reads YYREEE (reference sequence). V shed 2 bases and J 4 bases; nucleotides not matched to a gene: 3. CDR3 in amino acids: CASSFFGGADTQYF. The CDR3 DNA follows: TGTGCCAGCAGCTTTTTCGGGGGGGCAGATACGCAGTATTTT. The variable domain in full, with the rest retrieved from reference TRBV5-4 and TRBJ2-3, is ETGVTQSPTHLIKTRGQQVTLRCSSQSGHNTVSWYQQALGQGPQFIFQYYREEENGRGNFPPRFSGLQFPNYSSELNVNALELDDSALYLCASSFFGGADTQYFGPGTRLTVL.

The CDR3 protein is CASGLVSVDEQYF. CDR3 bases: TGTGCTAGTGGTTTGGTATCCGTGGACGAGCAGTACTTC. The chain joins TRBV12-5 to TRBJ2-7; D is unclear. Deletions cut 0 bases from V and 5 bases from J, with 8 bases between. The germline CDR1 and CDR2 sequences are LGHNT and FRNRAP. The CDR3 loop spans 13 amino acids. Combining the CDR3 with reference TRBV12-5 and TRBJ2-7 gives the whole variable domain DARVTQTPRHKVTEMGQEVTMRCQPILGHNTVFWYRQTMMQGLELLAYFRNRAPLDDSGMPKDRFSAEMPDATLATLKIQPSEPRDSAVYFCASGLVSVDEQYFGPGTRLTVT.

V gene TRBV9 combines with J gene TRBJ1-1, with D unresolved. This CDR3 region has 14 residues. Germline CDR1 SGDLS, CDR2 YYNGEE. The V end was cut by 4 bases, the J end by 1 base, with 11 bases between. CDR3 sequence reads: CASSPAGWNTEAFF. As DNA, the CDR3 is TGTGCCAGCAGCCCGGCAGGATGGAACACTGAAGCTTTCTTT.

J is TRBJ2-7 and V is TRBV7-9; TRBD2 agrees at 7 bases. The CDR3 consists of 14 residues. The V gene end was trimmed by 5 bases and the J gene end by 2 bases; junction bases not matched to a gene: 6. The germline V gene has CDR1 SEHNR and CDR2 FQNEAQ (reference sequence). The chain's CDR3 is CASSGGGSTYEQYF. The CDR3 DNA reads TGTGCCAGCAGCGGGGGAGGGTCTACCTACGAGCAGTACTTC.

The rearrangement links TRBV10-3 to TRBJ1-2; tentatively, D is TRBD1 (5 bases). V dropped 3 bases and J dropped 4 bases, with 15 bases sitting between them. CDR1 is ENHRY and CDR2 is SYGVKD in the germline V gene. The CDR3 loop spans 15 amino acids. The DNA of the CDR3 is TGTGCCATCAGTGAAGGAGGCCAGGGCACCTATGGCTACACCTTC. Its translation: CAISEGGQGTYGYTF.

The rearrangement links TRBV6-6 to TRBJ2-5; D may be TRBD1 (6 bases). Germline V gives CDR1 MNHNY, CDR2 SVGAGI (reference sequence). The germline V and J ends were trimmed by 6 bases and 5 bases, with 16 bases remaining between them. This CDR3 comprises 14 residues. CDR3 in amino acids: CASSTTGSGETQYF. For the CDR3, the DNA is TGTGCCAGCAGCACCACAGGGTCCGGGGAGACCCAGTACTTC.

The rearrangement uses TRBV9 and TRBJ1-3; D is ambiguous. The germline V gene encodes CDR1 SGDLS and CDR2 YYNGEE. The CDR3 contains 13 residues. V was cut by 5 bases and J by 0 bases, with 6 bases left in between. The CDR3 DNA sequence: TGTGCCAGCAGTGCGAGCTCTGGAAACACCATATATTTT. This codes for CASSASSGNTIYF.

This rearrangement joins TRBV6-1 to TRBJ2-5; 8 bases line up with TRBD1. The CDR3 consists of 16 residues. Looked up from germline, CDR1 is MNHNS and CDR2 is SASEGT. Trimming removed 3 bases from V and 3 bases from J; junction bases left unmatched: 9. The CDR3 loop is CASSEDRAYLEETQYF. The CDR3 DNA reads TGTGCCAGCAGTGAGGACAGGGCATATTTGGAAGAGACCCAGTACTTC.